This T cell receptor (beta chain) was identified in a study of blood T cell repertoires in COVID-19. On the study more broadly: Samples representing acute and convalescent COVID-19 were sourced from the United States, Italy and Spain. The cDNA or gDNA used as material had been derived from T cells, B-cell-depleted T cells, or PBMCs.

How the authors handled the data: Amplification of reference gene primers was used by the study to estimate nucleated cell counts. Sequencing used immunoSEQ multiplex PCR; TCRdb keeps in-frame clones, though not all of them. V and J calls and clone size are copied from that table; D and trimming were computed from the DNA. The profile shows 200,000 to 250,000 clones, 70% to 85% of them singletons. The CDR3 has 15 amino acids. Germline V gene lookup returns CDR1 SGHTA and CDR2 FQGTGA. V trimming: 3 bases; J trimming: 2 bases; junction bases outside the gene matches: 2. The sequence came from a woman in her thirties or forties with active or convalescent COVID-19. V and J are TRBV7-3 and TRBJ2-3; 10 bases match TRBD2. The specimen was peripheral blood. The CDR3 DNA reads as TGTGCCAGCAGCTTTAGCGGGGGGTCCACAGATACGCAGTATTTT. It is translated as CASSFSGGSTDTQYF.